This TCR beta chain was sequenced during a study of blood T cells in healthy people across ages. General study points: A greater number of naive CD4+ cells and higher diversity distinguished long-lived donors from aged donors.

Trimming cost V 5 bases and J 6 bases; bases outside gene matches: 3. Germline CDR1 is MDHEN and CDR2 is SYDVKM. CDR3 length equals 13 residues. Remarks on this clonotype: What it binds is unknown.

A second PCR of about 6 to 11 cycles used a sample-barcoded 5' primer and a J-beta primer mix. Every sample returned 2.5 million or more CDR3-containing paired-end reads. Via MiXCR, TCRdb re-called the 5' RACE reads, giving one row per CDR3 protein. The data contain some 1,000,000 distinct CDR3 sequences, under 30% of them seen just once; the ten biggest clones take up around 0.75%. The data were also submitted as part of a second study, on T cells of mothers and their children. That paper notes: A primer called M1S, used in the second PCR, added sample barcodes and 2-4 random nucleotides. The study obtained over 9.5 million TCR beta CDR3 reads per mother and 2.5 million to 3 million per child.

This sequence joins TRBV28 and TRBJ2-4; TRBD2 aligns across 8 bases. The sample was blood. The sequence derives from a girl aged 2 to 10 in good health. The CDR3 sequence is CASSRTSRNIQYF. CDR3 DNA: TGTGCCAGCAGTCGGACTAGCAGAAACATTCAGTACTTC. Full variable domain (outside the CDR3, taken from reference TRBV28 and TRBJ2-4): DVKVTQSSRYLVKRTGEKVFLECVQDMDHENMFWYRQDPGLGLRLIYFSYDVKMKEKGDIPEGYSVSREKKERFSLILESASTNQTSMYLCASSRTSRNIQYFGAGTRLSVL.